This record covers a single TCR beta chain. Its antigen is as yet unknown. This sample stems from a study of PD-1 blockade in classical Hodgkin lymphoma. Patients all relapsed after autologous stem cell transplantation, and there was variation in brentuximab vedotin exposure. Best responses fell into complete response, partial response or progressive disease. The study, taken as a whole, reports: When set against healthy donors, newly diagnosed patients were reported to show lower baseline TCR diversity. Complete responders' diversity at baseline resembled that of newly diagnosed patients.

TCRdb keeps only in-frame clones here, not all; method: immunoSEQ multiplex PCR. Of 21,000 or so clones in the sample, 77% were seen once. The starting material was peripheral blood mononuclear cells (PBMCs), obtained before the second cycle of nivolumab. The source of this sequence is a human donor with classical Hodgkin lymphoma.

The CDR3: CASSSVSGGYNEQFF. DNA of the CDR3: TGTGCCAGTAGTTCAGTTAGCGGGGGTTACAATGAGCAGTTCTTC. This rearrangement joins TRBV19 to TRBJ2-1; 9 bases agree with TRBD2. V lost 5 bases to trimming and J lost 4 bases; unmatched junction nucleotides: 6. Germline CDR1 and CDR2: LNHDA and SQIVND (reference sequence). This CDR3 has 15 residues. The whole variable domain, filled in from reference TRBV19 and TRBJ2-1, reads DGGITQSPKYLFRKEGQNVTLSCEQNLNHDAMYWYRQDPGQGLRLIYYSQIVNDFQKGDIAEGYSVSREKKESFPLTVTSAQKNPTAFYLCASSSVSGGYNEQFFGPGTRLTVL.